The text below deals with one T cell receptor (beta chain). The target antigen is unknown. This specimen comes from a study of human T cells and chemical hapten exposure. Turning to the study itself: Patients, mostly women, had alopecia areata, alopecia totalis or alopecia universalis.

TCRdb re-called the RACE reads with MiXCR, one entry per CDR3 protein. Of tens of thousands of distinct CDR3 sequences in the sample, 8.5% to 14% were seen once. Findings and limits, study-wide: TCRs at a frequency above 1 in 1000 stayed unchanged with DPC sensitization.

This CDR3 is 12 amino acids long. Trimming removed 6 bases from V and 3 bases from J, with 3 bases in between. The germline V gene has CDR1 MDHEN and CDR2 SYDVKM. Time point of the sample: patch test 3, about 24 weeks after DPC sensitization. Indicated treatment: therapeutic diphenylcyclopropenone sensitization with weekly scalp DPC. This sequence originates from a woman in her forties or fifties with alopecia areata. Some clones in this sample may be carry-over from other donors' samples. The rearrangement uses TRBV28 and TRBJ1-6; D is unclear. The starting material was whole blood, obtained in connection with sensitization to the hapten diphenylcyclopropenone (DPC). The CDR3 reads CASSRYNSPLHF. The CDR3 DNA is TGTGCCAGCAGCCGCTATAATTCACCCCTCCACTTT.